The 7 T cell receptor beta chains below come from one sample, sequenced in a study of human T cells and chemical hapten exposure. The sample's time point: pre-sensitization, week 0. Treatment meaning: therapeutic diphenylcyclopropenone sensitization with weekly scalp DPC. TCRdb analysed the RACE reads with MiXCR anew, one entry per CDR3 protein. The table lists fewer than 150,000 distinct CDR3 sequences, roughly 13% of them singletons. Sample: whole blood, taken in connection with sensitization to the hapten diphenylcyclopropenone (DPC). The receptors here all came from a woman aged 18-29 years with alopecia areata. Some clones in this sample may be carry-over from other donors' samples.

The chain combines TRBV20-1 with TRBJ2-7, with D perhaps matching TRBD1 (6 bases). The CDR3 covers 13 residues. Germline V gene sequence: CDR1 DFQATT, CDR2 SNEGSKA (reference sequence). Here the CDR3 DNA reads TGCAGGGGGAGCGGACAGATTTTCTACGAGCAGTACTTC. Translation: CRGSGQIFYEQYF.

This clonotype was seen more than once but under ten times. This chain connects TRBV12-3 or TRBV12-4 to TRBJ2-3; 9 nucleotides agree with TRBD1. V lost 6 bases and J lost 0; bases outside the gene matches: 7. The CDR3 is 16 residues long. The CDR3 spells CASSPTGGESTDTQYF. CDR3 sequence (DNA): TGTGCCAGCAGCCCGACAGGGGGGGAAAGCACAGATACGCAGTATTTT.

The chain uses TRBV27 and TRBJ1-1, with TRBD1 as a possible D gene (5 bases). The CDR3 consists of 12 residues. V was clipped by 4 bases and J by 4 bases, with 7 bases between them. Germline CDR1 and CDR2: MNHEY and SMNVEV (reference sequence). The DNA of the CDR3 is TGTGCCAGCAGTTCGAGGGGCACTGAAGCTTTCTTT. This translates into CASSSRGTEAFF.

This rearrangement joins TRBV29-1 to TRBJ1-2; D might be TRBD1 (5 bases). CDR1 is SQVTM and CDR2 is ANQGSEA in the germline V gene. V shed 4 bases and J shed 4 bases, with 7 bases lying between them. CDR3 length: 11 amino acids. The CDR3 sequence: CSVVGRYGYTF. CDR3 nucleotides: TGCAGCGTTGTGGGGCGCTATGGCTACACCTTC.

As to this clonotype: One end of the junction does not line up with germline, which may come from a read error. The CDR3 region is CASSLMPAGFNERFF. For the CDR3, the DNA is TGTGCCAGCAGCTTAATGCCAGCGGGGTTTAATGAGCGGTTCTTC. V is TRBV7-9 and J is TRBJ2-1, with 7 bases lining up with TRBD2. CDR3 size: 15 residues. Looked up from germline, CDR1 is SEHNR and CDR2 is FQNEAQ (reference sequence).

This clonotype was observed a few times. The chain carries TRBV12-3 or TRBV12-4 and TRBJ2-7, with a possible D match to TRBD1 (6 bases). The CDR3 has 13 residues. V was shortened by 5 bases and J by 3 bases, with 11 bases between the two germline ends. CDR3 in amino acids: CASSPWTDYEQYF. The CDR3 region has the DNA TGTGCCAGCAGTCCTTGGACAGACTACGAGCAGTACTTC.

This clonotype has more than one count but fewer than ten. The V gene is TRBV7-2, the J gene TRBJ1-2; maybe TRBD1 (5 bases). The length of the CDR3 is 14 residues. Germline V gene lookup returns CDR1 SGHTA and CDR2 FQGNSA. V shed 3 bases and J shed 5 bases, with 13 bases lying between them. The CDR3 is CASSFPRQSYGYTF. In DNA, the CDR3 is TGTGCCAGCAGCTTCCCAAGACAGTCGTATGGCTACACCTTC.